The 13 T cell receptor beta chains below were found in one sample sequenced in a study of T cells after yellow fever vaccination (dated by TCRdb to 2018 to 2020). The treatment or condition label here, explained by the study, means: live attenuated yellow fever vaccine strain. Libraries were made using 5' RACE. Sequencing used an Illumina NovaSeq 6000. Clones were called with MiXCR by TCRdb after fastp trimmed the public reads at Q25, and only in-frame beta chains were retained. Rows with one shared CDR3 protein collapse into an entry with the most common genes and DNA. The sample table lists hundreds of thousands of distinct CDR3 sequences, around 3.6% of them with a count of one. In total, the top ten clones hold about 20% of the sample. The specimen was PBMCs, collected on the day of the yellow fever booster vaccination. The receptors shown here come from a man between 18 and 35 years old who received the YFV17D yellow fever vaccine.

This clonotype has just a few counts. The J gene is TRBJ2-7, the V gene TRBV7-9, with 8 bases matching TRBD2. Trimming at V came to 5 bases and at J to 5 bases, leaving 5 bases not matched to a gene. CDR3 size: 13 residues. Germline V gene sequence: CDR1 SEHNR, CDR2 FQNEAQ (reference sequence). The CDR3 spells CASSAPGGDEQYF. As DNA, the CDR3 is TGTGCCAGCAGCGCCCCGGGAGGGGACGAGCAGTACTTC.

This CDR3 reads CASSQDLGGGDGYTF. CDR3 DNA: TGTGCCAGCAGCCAAGATCTGGGGGGCGGGGATGGCTACACCTTC. This sequence joins TRBV3-1 and TRBJ1-2, with D possibly being TRBD1 (6 bases). CDR1 LGHDT and CDR2 YNNKEL come from the germline V gene (reference sequence). CDR3 length: 15 amino acids. Trimming cost V 0 bases and J 6 bases, with 14 bases left between them.

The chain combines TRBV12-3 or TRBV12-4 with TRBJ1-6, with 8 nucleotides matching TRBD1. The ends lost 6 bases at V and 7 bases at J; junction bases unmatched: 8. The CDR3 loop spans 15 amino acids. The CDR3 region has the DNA TGTGCCAGCAGCCGGCAGGGGGCGACGAATTCACCCCTCCACTTT. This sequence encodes CASSRQGATNSPLHF.

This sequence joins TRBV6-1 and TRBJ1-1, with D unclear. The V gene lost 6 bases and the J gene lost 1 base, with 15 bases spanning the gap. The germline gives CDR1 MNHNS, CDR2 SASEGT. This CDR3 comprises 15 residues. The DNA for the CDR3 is TGTGCCAGCAGCCCCGGGGAATGGAAGAACACTGAAGCTTTCTTT. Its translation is CASSPGEWKNTEAFF.

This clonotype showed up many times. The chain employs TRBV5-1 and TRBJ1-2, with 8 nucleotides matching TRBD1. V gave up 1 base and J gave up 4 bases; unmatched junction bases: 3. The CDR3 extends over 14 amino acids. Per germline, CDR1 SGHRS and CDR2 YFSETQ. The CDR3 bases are TGCGCCAGCAGCTTGCAGGGGGCCGCCTATGGCTACACCTTC. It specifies CASSLQGAAYGYTF.

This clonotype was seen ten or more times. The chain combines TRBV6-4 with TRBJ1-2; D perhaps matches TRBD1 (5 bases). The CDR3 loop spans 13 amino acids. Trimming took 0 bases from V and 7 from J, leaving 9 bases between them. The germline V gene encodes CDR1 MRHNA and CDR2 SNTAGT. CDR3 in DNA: TGTGCCAGCAGTGACTCCGGGACCCGTGGCTACACCTTC. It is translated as CASSDSGTRGYTF.

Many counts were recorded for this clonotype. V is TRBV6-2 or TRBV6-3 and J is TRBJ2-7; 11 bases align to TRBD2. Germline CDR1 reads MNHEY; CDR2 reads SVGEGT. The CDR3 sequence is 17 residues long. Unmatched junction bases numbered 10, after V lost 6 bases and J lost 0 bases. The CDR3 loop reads CASRTRLAGTLSYEQYF. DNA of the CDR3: TGTGCCAGCAGAACCCGACTAGCGGGGACTCTCTCCTACGAGCAGTACTTC.

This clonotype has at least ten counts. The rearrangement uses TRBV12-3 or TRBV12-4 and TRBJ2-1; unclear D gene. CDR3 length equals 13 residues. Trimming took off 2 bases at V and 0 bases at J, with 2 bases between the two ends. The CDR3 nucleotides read TGTGCCAGCAGTTTAACCTCCTACAATGAGCAGTTCTTC. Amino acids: CASSLTSYNEQFF.

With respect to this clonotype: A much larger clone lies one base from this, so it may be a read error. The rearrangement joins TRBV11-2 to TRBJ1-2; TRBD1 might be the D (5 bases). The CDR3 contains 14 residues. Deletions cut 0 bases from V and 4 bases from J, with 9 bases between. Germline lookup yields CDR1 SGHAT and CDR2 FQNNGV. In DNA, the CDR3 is TGTGCCAGCAGCTTAGATCGGGGGAGCTATGGCTACACCTTC. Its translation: CASSLDRGSYGYTF.

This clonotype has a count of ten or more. CDR3 residues: CASSLKEGLGSYEQYV. The CDR3 DNA reads TGTGCCAGCAGTTTGAAGGAGGGGCTAGGGTCCTACGAGCAGTACGTC. The rearrangement uses TRBV28 and TRBJ2-7; tentative D call: TRBD2 (6 bases). The V end was cut by 3 bases, the J end by 1 base, with 16 bases between. This CDR3 region has 16 residues. Germline assignment: CDR1 MDHEN and CDR2 SYDVKM.

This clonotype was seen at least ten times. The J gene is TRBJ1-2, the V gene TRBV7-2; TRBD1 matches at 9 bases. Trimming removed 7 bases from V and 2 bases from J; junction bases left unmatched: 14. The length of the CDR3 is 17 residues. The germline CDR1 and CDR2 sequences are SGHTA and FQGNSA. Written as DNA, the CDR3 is TGTGCCAGCACCGGTTTGGAGTTGGGGACAGGGAACTATGGCTACACCTTC. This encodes CASTGLELGTGNYGYTF. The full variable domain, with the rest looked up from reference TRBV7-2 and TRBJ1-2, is GAGVSQSPSNKVTEKGKDVELRCDPISGHTALYWYRQSLGQGLEFLIYFQGNSAPDKSGLPSDRFSAERTGGSVSTLTIQRTQQEDSAVYLCASTGLELGTGNYGYTFGSGTRLTVV.

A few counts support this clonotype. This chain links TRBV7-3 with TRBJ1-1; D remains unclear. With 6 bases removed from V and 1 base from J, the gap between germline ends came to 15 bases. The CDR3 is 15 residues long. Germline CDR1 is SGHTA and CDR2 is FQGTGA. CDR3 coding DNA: TGTGCCAGCAGAATTCCAGGCGCAGGGAACACTGAAGCTTTCTTT. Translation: CASRIPGAGNTEAFF. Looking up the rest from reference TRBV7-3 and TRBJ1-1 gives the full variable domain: GAGVSQTPSNKVTEKGKYVELRCDPISGHTALYWYRQSLGQGPEFLIYFQGTGAADDSGLPNDRFFAVRPEGSVSTLKIQRTERGDSAVYLCASRIPGAGNTEAFFGQGTRLTVV.

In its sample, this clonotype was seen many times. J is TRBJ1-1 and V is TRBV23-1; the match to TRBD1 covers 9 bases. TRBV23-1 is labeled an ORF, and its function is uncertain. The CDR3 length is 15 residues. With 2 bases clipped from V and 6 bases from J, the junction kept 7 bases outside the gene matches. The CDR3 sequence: CASSQLGQGLPEAFF. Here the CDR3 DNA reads TGCGCCAGCAGTCAACTAGGACAGGGGTTGCCTGAAGCTTTCTTT.